What follows are 12 T cell receptor beta chains derived from one specimen sequenced in a study of preoperative IRX-2 immunotherapy in early breast cancer. Clones were sequenced by immunoSEQ multiplex PCR, and TCRdb holds only the in-frame ones, with some missing. The data hold roughly 62,000 clones, with around 94% observed a single time. The treatment: preoperative locoregional IRX-2 cytokine immunotherapy. The sample was acquired from a patient treated with IRX-2 immunotherapy. Every receptor here comes from a human donor with breast cancer.

The J gene is TRBJ2-1, the V gene TRBV18; 7 bases agree with TRBD2. The CDR3 has 16 residues. Germline V gene data show CDR1 as KGHSH and CDR2 as LQKENI. The V gene end was trimmed by 3 bases and the J gene end by 7 bases; junction bases not matched to a gene: 12. CDR3 nucleotides: TGTGCCAGCTCACCGGTGGGGTTAGCGGGTTGGAATGAGCAGTTCTTC. Its translation is CASSPVGLAGWNEQFF. Full variable domain (outside the CDR3, taken from reference TRBV18 and TRBJ2-1): NAGVMQNPRHLVRRRGQEARLRCSPMKGHSHVYWYRQLPEEGLKFMVYLQKENIIDESGMPKERFSAEFPKEGPSILRIQQVVRGDSAAYFCASSPVGLAGWNEQFFGPGTRLTVL.

V usage is TRBV14 and J usage is TRBJ1-1, with a tentative D call TRBD1 (6 bases). Germline CDR1 is SGHDN and CDR2 is FVKESK. There are 16 residues in the CDR3. V was cut by 1 base and J by 0 bases, with 12 bases left in between. The CDR3 sequence: CASSQGGGPMNTEAFF. Here the CDR3 DNA reads TGTGCCAGCAGCCAAGGCGGGGGGCCGATGAACACTGAAGCTTTCTTT.

The chain has TRBV5-1 and TRBJ2-7; 12 bases agree with TRBD2. The CDR3 length is 14 residues. Trimming cost V 6 bases and J 6 bases; bases outside gene matches: 7. CDR1 SGHRS and CDR2 YFSETQ come from the germline V gene. Here the CDR3 DNA reads TGCGCCAGCACCATAGCTAGCGGGAGGGGCGAGCAGTACTTC. Its protein is CASTIASGRGEQYF.

The chain joins TRBV5-1 to TRBJ1-2; D gene ambiguous. Trimming took 0 bases from V and 0 from J, leaving 9 bases between them. The germline CDR1 and CDR2 sequences are SGHRS and YFSETQ. The CDR3 covers 15 residues. Written as DNA, the CDR3 is TGCGCCAGCAGCTTGGGATTCACCGCTAACTATGGCTACACCTTC. Translated, it gives CASSLGFTANYGYTF.

The chain couples TRBV18 to TRBJ2-7, with 10 bases lining up with TRBD1. The V segment lost 0 bases and the J segment 4 bases; nucleotides outside the gene matches: 3. This CDR3 has 15 amino acids. Germline CDR1 and CDR2: KGHSH and LQKENI. CDR3 coding DNA: TGTGCCAGCTCACCACCCGGGACAGGGGATTACGAGCAGTACTTC. It translates to CASSPPGTGDYEQYF.

J is TRBJ1-1 and V is TRBV15; weak D call: TRBD1 (6 bases). Germline assignment: CDR1 LNHNV and CDR2 YYDKDF (reference sequence). Trimming stripped 4 bases from V and 5 bases from J, with 17 bases between. The CDR3 sequence is 15 residues long. CDR3 sequence: CATSKNRVGGTEAFF. The CDR3 DNA sequence: TGTGCCACCAGCAAAAACAGGGTCGGGGGAACTGAAGCTTTCTTT.

V usage is TRBV4-1 and J usage is TRBJ1-1; TRBD1 matches at 7 bases. CDR1 MGHRA and CDR2 YSYEKL come from the germline V gene. This CDR3 spans 15 amino acids. V trimming: 6 bases; J trimming: 2 bases; junction bases outside the gene matches: 9. The CDR3 reads CASREGATRNTEAFF. CDR3 nucleotide sequence: TGCGCCAGCAGAGAGGGGGCAACAAGAAACACTGAAGCTTTCTTT.

The chain links TRBV20-1 to TRBJ1-1; D not resolved. Germline V gene data show CDR1 as DFQATT and CDR2 as SNEGSKA (reference sequence). Trimming cost V 3 bases and J 2 bases, with 4 bases left between them. There are 11 residues in the CDR3. The CDR3 sequence: CSARVNTEAFF. CDR3 nucleotide sequence: TGCAGTGCTAGGGTAAACACTGAAGCTTTCTTT.

The chain joins TRBV7-9 to TRBJ2-3; D gene unclear. The V gene's germline CDR1 is SEHNR and CDR2 FQNEAQ (reference sequence). Trimming removed 4 bases at V and 6 bases at J, with 14 bases between. The CDR3 length is 14 residues. The CDR3 loop is CASSSQADRDTQYF. CDR3 bases: TGTGCCAGCAGCTCCCAAGCCGATCGGGATACGCAGTATTTT.

This clone is a singleton in its sample. The gene calls are TRBV7-2 and TRBJ2-5; D assignment may be TRBD1 or TRBD2 (5 bases each). The germline V and J ends were trimmed by 2 bases and 2 bases, with 9 bases remaining between them. Per the germline V gene, CDR1 is SGHTA and CDR2 is FQGNSA. The CDR3 has 14 amino acids. CDR3 bases: TGTGCCAGCAGCTTACGCTGGGGGCAAGAGACCCAGTACTTC. Its translation: CASSLRWGQETQYF.

The J gene is TRBJ2-5, the V gene TRBV5-1, with D tentatively TRBD1 (5 bases). V shed 0 bases and J shed 4 bases, with 7 bases lying between them. Germline CDR1 and CDR2: SGHRS and YFSETQ. The CDR3 runs to 13 residues. The CDR3 region is CASSLGQSETQYF. CDR3 DNA sequence: TGCGCCAGCAGCTTGGGACAGTCAGAGACCCAGTACTTC.

J is TRBJ2-5 and V is TRBV4-3; 13 bases agree with TRBD2. The germline V gene has CDR1 LGHNA and CDR2 YSLEER. The CDR3 loop spans 19 amino acids. With 1 base clipped from V and 4 bases from J, the junction kept 12 bases outside the gene matches. The CDR3 DNA reads as TGCGCCAGCAGCCAAGTCACTAGCGGGAGGGGTTGGGTTTTAGAGACCCAGTACTTC. Protein: CASSQVTSGRGWVLETQYF.